The 22 T cell receptor beta chains listed next were all sequenced from one sample in a study of cytomegalovirus exposure and HLA in healthy donors. 13 Jbeta primers and 60 Vbeta primers were used for the PCR. Generated by immunoSEQ multiplex PCR, the TCRdb table keeps only in-frame clones and is missing some. The sample consists of about 110,000 clones, around 75% of them appearing once. Sequencing was done on a sample of PBMCs. These receptors originate from a man aged 40-49 years in good health and CMV-seronegative.

This clone has only a few counts. The chain joins TRBV5-8 to TRBJ1-6; 7 bases align to TRBD1. Germline V CDR1 and CDR2: SGHTS, YDEGEE. The junction had 6 bases not matched to a gene; V was cut back by 0 bases and J by 9 bases. This CDR3 region has 15 residues. CDR3 nucleotides: TGTGCCAGCAGCTTGGCTGTGACAGGGCCTTCACCCCTCCACTTT. Protein: CASSLAVTGPSPLHF.

The chain has TRBV27 and TRBJ1-5; a weak D match, TRBD1 (6 bases). Germline CDR1 MNHEY, CDR2 SMNVEV (reference sequence). With 4 bases removed from V and 2 bases from J, the gap between germline ends came to 9 bases. CDR3 size: 14 residues. CDR3 region: CASSSPGGNQPQHF. The DNA for the CDR3 is TGTGCCAGCAGTTCCCCAGGGGGCAATCAGCCCCAGCATTTT.

This sequence joins TRBV27 and TRBJ2-7, with TRBD1 identical over 7 bases. V was pared by 6 bases and J by 2 bases, with 7 bases of the junction left unmatched. Germline V gives CDR1 MNHEY, CDR2 SMNVEV (reference sequence). The CDR3 contains 14 residues. CDR3: CASSPGQVAYEQYF. The CDR3 DNA follows: TGTGCCAGCAGCCCCGGACAGGTAGCCTACGAGCAGTACTTC.

This chain uses TRBV18 with TRBJ2-5, with 15 positions matching TRBD2. The DNA end favors TRBJ2-7, so the J call may be wrong. The CDR3 spans 20 residues. CDR1 and CDR2 from the germline V gene are KGHSH and LQKENI. The CDR3: CASSQGTGVGLAGGLYEQYF. For the CDR3, the DNA is TGTGCCAGCTCACAGGGGACAGGCGTCGGACTAGCGGGAGGGCTTTACGAGCAGTACTTC.

This rearrangement joins TRBV11-2 to TRBJ1-5; D may be TRBD1 (6 bases). The CDR3 covers 15 residues. Trimming shortened V by 1 base and J by 3 bases, and 10 bases separated the two germline ends. Germline loops: CDR1 SGHAT, CDR2 FQNNGV. CDR3 sequence: CASSLGRGVNQPQHF. In DNA form, the CDR3 reads TGTGCCAGCAGCTTAGGCAGGGGTGTCAATCAGCCCCAGCATTTT.

In its sample, this clone was seen once. The chain joins TRBV29-1 to TRBJ2-3; 7 bases match TRBD2. This CDR3 is built from 14 residues. The germline V gene has CDR1 SQVTM and CDR2 ANQGSEA. Losses at the gene ends were 6 bases for V and 6 bases for J; bases not matched to a gene: 12. The CDR3: CSVGGYRDGDTQYF. In nucleotides, the CDR3 is TGCAGCGTCGGGGGGTACCGGGACGGCGATACGCAGTATTTT.

Only a few counts were recorded for this clone. The chain couples TRBV19 to TRBJ1-1, with D uncertain. The CDR3 is made up of 11 amino acids. CDR1 LNHDA and CDR2 SQIVND come from the germline V gene (reference sequence). V lost 5 bases, J lost 6 bases, and 7 bases lay in between. CDR3 sequence: CASSDGAEAFF. The DNA of the CDR3 is TGTGCCAGTAGTGACGGGGCTGAAGCTTTCTTT. Supplemented by reference TRBV19 and TRBJ1-1, the full variable domain reads DGGITQSPKYLFRKEGQNVTLSCEQNLNHDAMYWYRQDPGQGLRLIYYSQIVNDFQKGDIAEGYSVSREKKESFPLTVTSAQKNPTAFYLCASSDGAEAFFGQGTRLTVV.

V and J are TRBV6-1 and TRBJ1-1; no clear D gene. V shed 1 base and J shed 5 bases, with 8 bases lying between them. CDR1 MNHNS and CDR2 SASEGT come from the germline V gene. The CDR3 covers 13 residues. CDR3 loop: CASSEGLGTEAFF. In DNA, the CDR3 is TGTGCCAGCAGTGAAGGTCTCGGTACTGAAGCTTTCTTT.

The chain carries TRBV5-5 and TRBJ2-1; D not resolved. Germline lookup yields CDR1 SGHKS and CDR2 YYEKEE (reference sequence). The CDR3 totals 13 residues. The germline V and J ends were trimmed by 4 bases and 7 bases, with 12 bases remaining between them. The CDR3 coding sequence is TGTGCCAGCAGCCCCACCGGAGATAATGAGCAGTTCTTC. This sequence encodes CASSPTGDNEQFF.

For this clone: One end of the junction does not line up with germline, which may come from a read error. The chain links TRBV5-6 to TRBJ2-7; maybe TRBD2 (6 bases). Germline CDR1 is SGHDT and CDR2 is YYEEEE. The CDR3 sequence is 14 residues long. The DNA for the CDR3 is TGTGCCGGCAGCCCCTACGGGAGCTCCTACGAGCAGTACTTC. Translated: CAGSPYGSSYEQYF.

The V gene is TRBV7-9, the J gene TRBJ2-7, with D uncertain. The CDR3 totals 13 residues. The V gene lost 4 bases and the J gene lost 3 bases, with 10 bases spanning the gap. CDR1 and CDR2 from the germline V gene are SEHNR and FQNEAQ (reference sequence). CDR3 protein: CASSSRLNYEQYF. CDR3 nucleotide sequence: TGTGCCAGCAGCTCCAGACTGAACTACGAGCAGTACTTC.

The chain uses TRBV7-8 and TRBJ2-7, with a tentative D call TRBD1 (6 bases). Per the germline V gene, CDR1 is SGHVS and CDR2 is FQNEAQ. V was trimmed by 1 base and J by 1 base, leaving 8 bases between them. The CDR3 sequence is 14 residues long. The CDR3 spells CASSLVQGSYEQYF. The CDR3, as DNA: TGTGCCAGCAGCTTAGTGCAGGGGTCCTACGAGCAGTACTTC.

This rearrangement joins TRBV15 to TRBJ1-1; a possible D gene is TRBD1 (6 bases). The germline V gene has CDR1 LNHNV and CDR2 YYDKDF (reference sequence). Trimming took off 4 bases at V and 0 bases at J, with 18 bases between the two ends. CDR3 length equals 17 residues. CDR3 sequence reads: CATSKMRQAAMNTEAFF. As DNA, the CDR3 is TGTGCCACCAGCAAAATGCGACAGGCAGCAATGAACACTGAAGCTTTCTTT.

The chain employs TRBV7-9 and TRBJ2-1; 11 bases line up with TRBD2. V trimming: 9 bases; J trimming: 7 bases; junction bases outside the gene matches: 5. Germline lookup yields CDR1 SEHNR and CDR2 FQNEAQ (reference sequence). This CDR3 contains 13 residues. Here the CDR3 reads CARTSGDYNEQFF. CDR3 nucleotides: TGTGCCAGGACTAGCGGGGACTATAATGAGCAGTTCTTC. Complete variable domain (other parts from reference TRBV7-9 and TRBJ2-1): DTGVSQNPRHKITKRGQNVTFRCDPISEHNRLYWYRQTLGQGPEFLTYFQNEAQLEKSRLLSDRFSAERPKGSFSTLEIQRTEQGDSAMYLCARTSGDYNEQFFGPGTRLTVL.

Only a few counts were recorded for this clone. The CDR3 loop is CASSQGPPDTQYF. The CDR3 DNA reads TGTGCCAGTAGTCAGGGTCCCCCGGATACGCAGTATTTT. This chain links TRBV19 with TRBJ2-3; D may be TRBD1 (5 bases). V was trimmed by 5 bases and J by 6 bases, leaving 12 bases between them. The CDR3 is 13 residues long. Germline lookup yields CDR1 LNHDA and CDR2 SQIVND (reference sequence).

The chain recombines TRBV5-6 with TRBJ2-7; D gene unclear. Germline values: CDR1 SGHDT, CDR2 YYEEEE. CDR3 size: 14 residues. V shed 0 bases and J shed 0 bases, with 7 bases lying between them. The CDR3 DNA reads as TGTGCCAGCAGCTTGGCCGGTAACTCCTACGAGCAGTACTTC. Protein: CASSLAGNSYEQYF.

The chain recombines TRBV27 with TRBJ2-6; D not resolved. Deletions cut 4 bases from V and 0 bases from J, with 7 bases between. The CDR3 length is 15 residues. CDR1 is MNHEY and CDR2 is SMNVEV in the germline V gene (reference sequence). CDR3 DNA sequence: TGTGCCAGCAGTTCACACAGCTCTGGGGCCAACGTCCTGACTTTC. As protein: CASSSHSSGANVLTF. Variable domain in full (rest from reference TRBV27 and TRBJ2-6): EAQVTQNPRYLITVTGKKLTVTCSQNMNHEYMSWYRQDPGLGLRQIYYSMNVEVTDKGDVPEGYKVSRKEKRNFPLILESPSPNQTSLYFCASSSHSSGANVLTFGAGSRLTVL.

The J gene is TRBJ2-3, the V gene TRBV4-3; the D is unclear. CDR1 and CDR2 (germline): LGHNA, YSLEER. V was shortened by 0 bases and J by 2 bases, with 15 bases between the two germline ends. The CDR3 has 17 residues. This CDR3 is CASSQDTELPTTDTQYF. In DNA form, the CDR3 reads TGCGCCAGCAGCCAAGATACCGAGTTGCCCACCACAGATACGCAGTATTTT.

V usage is TRBV5-4 and J usage is TRBJ1-1, with D tentatively TRBD1 (6 bases). Trimming removed 3 bases at V and 1 base at J, with 7 bases between. Germline CDR1 and CDR2: SGHNT and YYREEE (reference sequence). CDR3 length equals 13 residues. CDR3 region: CASSSTGNTEAFF. The CDR3 nucleotides are TGTGCCAGCAGCTCGACAGGGAACACTGAAGCTTTCTTT.

The chain uses TRBV28 and TRBJ1-5; 10 bases map to TRBD1. The germline V gene has CDR1 MDHEN and CDR2 SYDVKM. V was clipped by 3 bases and J by 6 bases; unmatched bases: 8. The CDR3 is 16 amino acids. The CDR3 coding sequence is TGTGCCAGCAGTTTGATCGGACAGGGGGTGGTTCAGCCCCAGCATTTT. Residues: CASSLIGQGVVQPQHF.

The J gene is TRBJ2-7, the V gene TRBV12-5; the D gene is possibly TRBD1 (6 bases). Germline loops: CDR1 LGHNT, CDR2 FRNRAP. The CDR3 is 13 amino acids. Trimming took off 6 bases at V and 2 bases at J, with 11 bases between the two ends. CDR3 nucleotides: TGTGCTAGTGGCGACGGGACACCCTACGAGCAGTACTTC. Its protein product is CASGDGTPYEQYF.

The CDR3 DNA reads as TGTGCCAGCAGCTTAGGGCCAGGGGAGAACGGGGAGCTGTTTTTT. Translation: CASSLGPGENGELFF. The rearrangement joins TRBV7-3 to TRBJ2-2; possible D gene TRBD1, 6 bases. This CDR3 is 15 amino acids long. The V gene lost 2 bases and the J gene lost 7 bases, with 14 bases spanning the gap. Germline CDR1 and CDR2: SGHTA and FQGTGA.